This TCR beta chain was captured in a study of shared clonotypes between healthy human individuals. Using immunoSEQ multiplex PCR, the repertoire was profiled, and TCRdb retains in-frame clones only, with some absent. The sample lists 490,000 or so clones, 79% occurring once. This clone was observed many times. The germline CDR1 and CDR2 sequences are SNHLY and FYNNEI. CDR3 length: 14 residues. V gave up 2 bases and J gave up 4 bases, with 12 bases separating them. The gene calls are TRBV2 and TRBJ2-7; tentative D call: TRBD2 (5 bases). The clonotype was recovered from a woman aged 40 to 50 in good health. Some clones in this sample may be carry-over from other donors' samples. Sequencing used PBMCs. The CDR3 reads CASSEIRGWYEQYF. The CDR3, as DNA: TGTGCCAGCAGTGAAATCCGGGGTTGGTACGAGCAGTACTTC. The full variable domain, in which reference TRBV2 and TRBJ2-7 provide the parts outside the CDR3, is EPEVTQTPSHQVTQMGQEVILRCVPISNHLYFYWYRQILGQKVEFLVSFYNNEISEKSEIFDDQFSVERPDGSNFTLKIRSTKLEDSAMYFCASSEIRGWYEQYFGPGTRLTVT.